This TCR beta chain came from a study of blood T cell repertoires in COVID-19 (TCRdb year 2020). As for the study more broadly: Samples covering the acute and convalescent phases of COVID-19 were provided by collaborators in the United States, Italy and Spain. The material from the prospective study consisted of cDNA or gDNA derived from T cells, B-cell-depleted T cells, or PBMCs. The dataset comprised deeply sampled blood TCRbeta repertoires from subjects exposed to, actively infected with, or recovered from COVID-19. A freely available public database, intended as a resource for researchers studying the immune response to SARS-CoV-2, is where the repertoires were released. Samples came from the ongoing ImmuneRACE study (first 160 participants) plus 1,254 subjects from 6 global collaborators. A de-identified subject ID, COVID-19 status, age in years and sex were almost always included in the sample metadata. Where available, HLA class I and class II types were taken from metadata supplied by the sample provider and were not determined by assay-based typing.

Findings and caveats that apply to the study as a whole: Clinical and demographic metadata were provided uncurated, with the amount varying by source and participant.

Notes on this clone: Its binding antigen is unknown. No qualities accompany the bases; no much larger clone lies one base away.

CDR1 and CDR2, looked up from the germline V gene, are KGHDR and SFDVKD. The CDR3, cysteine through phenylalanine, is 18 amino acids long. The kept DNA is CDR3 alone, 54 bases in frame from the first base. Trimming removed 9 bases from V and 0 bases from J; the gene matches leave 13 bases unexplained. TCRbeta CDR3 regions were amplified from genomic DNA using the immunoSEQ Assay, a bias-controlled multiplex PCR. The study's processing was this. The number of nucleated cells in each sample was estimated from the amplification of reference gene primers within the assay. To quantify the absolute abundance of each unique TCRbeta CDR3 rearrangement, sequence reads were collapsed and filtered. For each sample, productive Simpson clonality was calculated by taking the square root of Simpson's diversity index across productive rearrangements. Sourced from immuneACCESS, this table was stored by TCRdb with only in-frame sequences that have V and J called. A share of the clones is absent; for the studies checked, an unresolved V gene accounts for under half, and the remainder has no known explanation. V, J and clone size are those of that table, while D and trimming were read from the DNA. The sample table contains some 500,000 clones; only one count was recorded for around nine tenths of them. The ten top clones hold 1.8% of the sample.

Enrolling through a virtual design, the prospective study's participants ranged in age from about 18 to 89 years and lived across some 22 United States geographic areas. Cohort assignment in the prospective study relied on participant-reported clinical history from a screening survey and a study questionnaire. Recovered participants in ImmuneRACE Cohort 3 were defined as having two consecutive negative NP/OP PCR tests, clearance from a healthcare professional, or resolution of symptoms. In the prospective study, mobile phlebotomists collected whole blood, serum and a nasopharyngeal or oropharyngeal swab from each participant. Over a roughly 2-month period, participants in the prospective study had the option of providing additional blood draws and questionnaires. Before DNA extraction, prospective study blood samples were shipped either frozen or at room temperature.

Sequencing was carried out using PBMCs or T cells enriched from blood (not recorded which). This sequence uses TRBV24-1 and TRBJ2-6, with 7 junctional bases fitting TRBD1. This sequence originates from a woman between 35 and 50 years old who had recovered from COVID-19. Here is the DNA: TGTGCCACCGGGTTTATGGGACAGTCTATCTCTGGGGCCAACGTCCTGACTTTC. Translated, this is CATGFMGQSISGANVLTF.